These T cell receptor beta chains were read from a single sample in a study of CDR3 diversity in severe acne. Each CDR3 protein is one row after TCRdb ran MiXCR on the PCR reads. The sample has roughly 79,000 distinct CDR3 sequences, about half seen once. What was sequenced was blood. These receptors came from a male donor with severe acne vulgaris. CDR3s include the opening cysteine and the closing phenylalanine or tryptophan. A D gene is named only where the DNA matches it firmly. Size is stated for part of the rows, as once, few or many counts, or as a class when the clone is expanded.

clone_size: many; v_call: TRBV7-2; j_call: TRBJ2-7; d_call: .; cdr3_aa: CASSLAVADSSYEQYF; cdr3_nt: TGTGCCAGCAGCTTAGCTGTAGCGGACAGCTCCTACGAGCAGTACTTC
clone_size: many; v_call: TRBV7-6; j_call: TRBJ2-5; d_call: .; cdr3_aa: CASSLEGFQSETQYF; cdr3_nt: TGTGCCAGCAGCTTAGAAGGTTTCCAGTCGGAGACCCAGTACTTC
clone_size: .; v_call: TRBV7-3; j_call: TRBJ2-6; d_call: .; cdr3_aa: CASSPGLCSGANVLTF; cdr3_nt: TGTGCCAGCAGCCCCGGGCTGTGCTCTGGGGCCAACGTCCTGACTTTC
clone_size: many; v_call: TRBV7-2; j_call: TRBJ2-5; d_call: TRBD2; cdr3_aa: CASSPAGLVQYF; cdr3_nt: TGTGCCAGCAGCCCGGCGGGACTAGTGCAGTACTTC
clone_size: .; v_call: TRBV25-1; j_call: TRBJ2-5; d_call: .; cdr3_aa: CASSFMGEQYF; cdr3_nt: TGTGCCAGCAGTTTCATGGGGGAGCAGTACTTC
clone_size: .; v_call: TRBV7-6; j_call: TRBJ2-7; d_call: TRBD1; cdr3_aa: CASSRDRGSEQYF; cdr3_nt: TGTGCCAGCAGCCGGGACAGGGGGTCCGAGCAGTACTTC
clone_size: .; v_call: TRBV9; j_call: TRBJ2-7; d_call: .; cdr3_aa: CASSGQPGFSYEQYF; cdr3_nt: TGTGCCAGCAGCGGACAGCCAGGGTTCTCCTACGAGCAGTACTTC
clone_size: many; v_call: TRBV6-5; j_call: TRBJ2-1; d_call: .; cdr3_aa: CASMGSRGWNEQFF; cdr3_nt: TGTGCCAGTATGGGATCGAGGGGTTGGAATGAGCAGTTCTTC
clone_size: few; v_call: TRBV6-5; j_call: TRBJ1-1; d_call: .; cdr3_aa: CASSSPTGNTEAFF; cdr3_nt: TGTGCCAGCAGTTCCCCGACAGGGAACACTGAAGCTTTCTTT
clone_size: many; v_call: TRBV18; j_call: TRBJ2-3; d_call: TRBD2; cdr3_aa: CASSPPASGRLTDTQYF; cdr3_nt: TGTGCCAGCTCACCACCGGCTAGCGGGAGGTTGACAGATACGCAGTATTTT
clone_size: few; v_call: TRBV28; j_call: TRBJ2-7; d_call: .; cdr3_aa: CASSHQQGYGSEQYF; cdr3_nt: TGTGCCAGCAGTCACCAACAGGGTTACGGCTCCGAGCAGTACTTC
clone_size: many; v_call: TRBV3-1; j_call: TRBJ2-2; d_call: .; cdr3_aa: CASGGANTGELFF; cdr3_nt: TGTGCCAGCGGTGGTGCGAACACCGGGGAGCTGTTTTTT
clone_size: .; v_call: TRBV4-1; j_call: TRBJ2-6; d_call: .; cdr3_aa: CASSPDVIGANVLTF; cdr3_nt: TGCGCCAGCAGCCCGGACGTAATTGGGGCCAACGTCCTGACTTTC
clone_size: once; v_call: TRBV20-1; j_call: TRBJ1-1; d_call: .; cdr3_aa: CSARDGMNTEAFF; cdr3_nt: TGCAGTGCTAGAGACGGGATGAACACTGAAGCTTTCTTT
clone_size: once; v_call: TRBV25-1; j_call: TRBJ1-2; d_call: TRBD1; cdr3_aa: CASSFLTGTYGYTF; cdr3_nt: TGTGCCAGCAGTTTCCTGACAGGGACCTATGGCTACACCTTC
clone_size: .; v_call: TRBV27; j_call: TRBJ2-5; d_call: TRBD1; cdr3_aa: CASSPARTGPQETQYF; cdr3_nt: TGTGCCAGCAGTCCCGCCCGGACAGGGCCCCAAGAGACCCAGTACTTC
clone_size: .; v_call: TRBV24-1; j_call: TRBJ2-3; d_call: .; cdr3_aa: CATSVRGVADTQYF; cdr3_nt: TGTGCCACCAGTGTTAGGGGTGTCGCAGATACGCAGTATTTT
clone_size: .; v_call: TRBV29-1; j_call: TRBJ2-6; d_call: .; cdr3_aa: CSVEEIVQNAGANVLTF; cdr3_nt: TGCAGCGTTGAAGAAATAGTACAGAACGCTGGGGCCAACGTCCTGACTTTC
clone_size: .; v_call: TRBV11-1; j_call: TRBJ2-7; d_call: .; cdr3_aa: CASTPTGPAHEQYF; cdr3_nt: TGTGCCAGCACCCCCACCGGGCCCGCCCACGAGCAGTACTTC
clone_size: many; v_call: TRBV11-2; j_call: TRBJ2-3; d_call: .; cdr3_aa: CASSLPITDTQYF; cdr3_nt: TGTGCCAGCAGCTTACCTATCACAGATACGCAGTATTTT
clone_size: many; v_call: TRBV4-1; j_call: TRBJ2-5; d_call: TRBD2; cdr3_aa: CASSQDLGLAGGQETQYF; cdr3_nt: TGCGCCAGCAGCCAAGACCTAGGACTAGCGGGAGGGCAAGAGACCCAGTACTTC
clone_size: many; v_call: TRBV20-1; j_call: TRBJ2-5; d_call: .; cdr3_aa: CSARDLRGQETQYF; cdr3_nt: TGCAGTGCTAGAGATCTGAGGGGCCAAGAGACCCAGTACTTC
clone_size: .; v_call: TRBV28; j_call: TRBJ1-2; d_call: .; cdr3_aa: CASRGGFHYGYTF; cdr3_nt: TGTGCCAGCAGGGGGGGGTTTCACTATGGCTACACCTTC
clone_size: .; v_call: TRBV7-2; j_call: TRBJ1-2; d_call: .; cdr3_aa: CASSLTSGSFGYTF; cdr3_nt: TGTGCCAGCAGCTTGACTAGCGGGAGCTTCGGCTACACCTTC
clone_size: many; v_call: TRBV20-1; j_call: TRBJ2-3; d_call: TRBD2; cdr3_aa: CSAPSGRATDTQYF; cdr3_nt: TGCAGTGCCCCTAGCGGGAGGGCCACAGATACGCAGTATTTT
clone_size: .; v_call: TRBV20-1; j_call: TRBJ2-7; d_call: TRBD1; cdr3_aa: CSARQGPYEQYF; cdr3_nt: TGCAGTGCTCGACAGGGACCCTACGAGCAGTACTTC
clone_size: many; v_call: TRBV10-3; j_call: TRBJ2-1; d_call: .; cdr3_aa: CATDGNNEQFF; cdr3_nt: TGTGCCACGGACGGTAACAATGAGCAGTTCTTC
clone_size: .; v_call: TRBV28; j_call: TRBJ1-2; d_call: .; cdr3_aa: CASSAPGLERISYTF; cdr3_nt: TGTGCCAGCAGTGCCCCCGGCCTCGAAAGGATCAGCTACACCTTC
clone_size: many; v_call: TRBV7-9; j_call: TRBJ1-1; d_call: .; cdr3_aa: CASSQPQGPNEAFF; cdr3_nt: TGTGCCAGCAGCCAACCACAGGGACCAAATGAAGCTTTCTTT
clone_size: medium-sized; v_call: TRBV10-3; j_call: TRBJ1-3; d_call: .; cdr3_aa: CAISDFGRNGHTIYF; cdr3_nt: TGTGCCATCAGTGATTTTGGGAGGAATGGGCACACCATATATTTT
clone_size: .; v_call: TRBV2; j_call: TRBJ2-2; d_call: .; cdr3_aa: CASSYGTGGTGELFF; cdr3_nt: TGTGCCAGTTCTTATGGGACGGGTGGCACCGGGGAGCTGTTTTTT
clone_size: .; v_call: TRBV6-6; j_call: TRBJ2-2; d_call: .; cdr3_aa: CASSLSVAGKLFF; cdr3_nt: TGTGCCAGCAGTTTATCGGTGGCCGGGAAGCTGTTTTTT
clone_size: .; v_call: TRBV9; j_call: TRBJ2-5; d_call: TRBD1; cdr3_aa: CASSVEDRPHETQYF; cdr3_nt: TGTGCCAGCAGCGTAGAGGACAGGCCTCACGAGACCCAGTACTTC
clone_size: .; v_call: TRBV2; j_call: TRBJ2-1; d_call: TRBD2; cdr3_aa: CASRRLAGGGEQFF; cdr3_nt: TGTGCCAGCAGACGACTAGCGGGAGGCGGTGAGCAGTTCTTC
clone_size: many; v_call: TRBV6-2/TRBV6-3; j_call: TRBJ2-2; d_call: TRBD2; cdr3_aa: CASSQPSGKANTGELFF; cdr3_nt: TGTGCCAGCAGCCAGCCGAGCGGGAAAGCGAACACCGGGGAGCTGTTTTTT
clone_size: .; v_call: TRBV2; j_call: TRBJ1-2; d_call: .; cdr3_aa: CASNGGFGYTF; cdr3_nt: TGTGCCAGCAATGGGGGCTTCGGCTACACCTTC
clone_size: .; v_call: TRBV4-3; j_call: TRBJ2-1; d_call: .; cdr3_aa: CASSQAPSTVYNEQFF; cdr3_nt: TGCGCCAGCAGCCAAGCCCCTAGCACGGTCTACAATGAGCAGTTCTTC
clone_size: many; v_call: TRBV7-2; j_call: TRBJ2-7; d_call: .; cdr3_aa: CASSSTPLEAPNVTYEQYF; cdr3_nt: TGTGCCAGCAGCTCCACCCCCCTTGAGGCACCCAACGTAACCTACGAGCAGTACTTC
clone_size: many; v_call: TRBV24-1; j_call: TRBJ1-2; d_call: TRBD1; cdr3_aa: CANTFDRGRIYGYTF; cdr3_nt: TGTGCCAACACCTTCGACAGGGGAAGGATCTATGGCTACACCTTC
clone_size: once; v_call: TRBV19; j_call: TRBJ2-1; d_call: TRBD2; cdr3_aa: CASGIGSGSLYNEQFF; cdr3_nt: TGTGCCAGTGGTATTGGGAGCGGGAGTCTTTACAATGAGCAGTTCTTC
clone_size: .; v_call: TRBV11-2; j_call: TRBJ1-6; d_call: TRBD1; cdr3_aa: CASSSWTGNSPLHF; cdr3_nt: TGTGCCAGCAGCTCCTGGACAGGGAATTCACCCCTCCACTTT
clone_size: .; v_call: TRBV6-5; j_call: TRBJ1-5; d_call: .; cdr3_aa: CASNPIPGHLYSNQPQHF; cdr3_nt: TGTGCCAGCAATCCAATACCGGGACACCTTTATAGCAATCAGCCCCAGCATTTT
clone_size: .; v_call: TRBV6-6; j_call: TRBJ1-1; d_call: .; cdr3_aa: CASSHNQGNTEAFF; cdr3_nt: TGTGCCAGCAGTCATAACCAGGGGAACACTGAAGCTTTCTTT
clone_size: few; v_call: TRBV4-1; j_call: TRBJ2-1; d_call: TRBD1; cdr3_aa: CASSLAIGTGINEQFF; cdr3_nt: TGCGCCAGCAGCCTGGCCATCGGGACAGGGATCAATGAGCAGTTCTTC
clone_size: .; v_call: TRBV10-2; j_call: TRBJ2-5; d_call: TRBD2; cdr3_aa: CASSLAGSYQETQYF; cdr3_nt: TGCGCCAGCAGTCTAGCGGGATCGTACCAAGAGACCCAGTACTTC
clone_size: few; v_call: TRBV10-3; j_call: TRBJ2-7; d_call: .; cdr3_aa: CAISLPDADEQYF; cdr3_nt: TGTGCCATCAGTCTACCGGATGCGGACGAGCAGTACTTC
clone_size: few; v_call: TRBV13; j_call: TRBJ1-3; d_call: .; cdr3_aa: CASSFVHGTSGNTIYF; cdr3_nt: TGTGCCAGCAGCTTTGTCCATGGGACATCCGGAAACACCATATATTTT
clone_size: once; v_call: TRBV9; j_call: TRBJ1-1; d_call: .; cdr3_aa: CASSVVSGAEAFF; cdr3_nt: TGTGCCAGCAGCGTAGTTTCAGGGGCTGAAGCTTTCTTT
clone_size: many; v_call: TRBV11-2; j_call: TRBJ1-6; d_call: .; cdr3_aa: CASSLVPSLGYSPLHF; cdr3_nt: TGTGCCAGCAGCTTAGTCCCATCCTTAGGATATTCACCCCTCCACTTT
clone_size: .; v_call: TRBV6-2/TRBV6-3; j_call: TRBJ2-3; d_call: TRBD2; cdr3_aa: CASSFIAGEADTQYF; cdr3_nt: TGTGCCAGCAGTTTCATAGCGGGGGAGGCGGATACGCAGTATTTT
clone_size: .; v_call: TRBV20-1; j_call: TRBJ1-6; d_call: .; cdr3_aa: CSADPRRSPLHF; cdr3_nt: TGCAGTGCCGATCCACGTCGTTCACCCCTCCACTTT
clone_size: once; v_call: TRBV7-2; j_call: TRBJ2-2; d_call: TRBD1; cdr3_aa: CASSLEDRGGTGELFF; cdr3_nt: TGTGCCAGCAGCTTAGAGGACAGGGGAGGCACCGGGGAGCTGTTTTTT
clone_size: few; v_call: TRBV29-1; j_call: TRBJ1-1; d_call: .; cdr3_aa: CSVVYTEAFF; cdr3_nt: TGCAGCGTTGTATACACTGAAGCTTTCTTT
clone_size: many; v_call: TRBV28; j_call: TRBJ1-2; d_call: .; cdr3_aa: CASKRKALGYTF; cdr3_nt: TGTGCCAGCAAACGCAAGGCCCTGGGCTACACCTTC